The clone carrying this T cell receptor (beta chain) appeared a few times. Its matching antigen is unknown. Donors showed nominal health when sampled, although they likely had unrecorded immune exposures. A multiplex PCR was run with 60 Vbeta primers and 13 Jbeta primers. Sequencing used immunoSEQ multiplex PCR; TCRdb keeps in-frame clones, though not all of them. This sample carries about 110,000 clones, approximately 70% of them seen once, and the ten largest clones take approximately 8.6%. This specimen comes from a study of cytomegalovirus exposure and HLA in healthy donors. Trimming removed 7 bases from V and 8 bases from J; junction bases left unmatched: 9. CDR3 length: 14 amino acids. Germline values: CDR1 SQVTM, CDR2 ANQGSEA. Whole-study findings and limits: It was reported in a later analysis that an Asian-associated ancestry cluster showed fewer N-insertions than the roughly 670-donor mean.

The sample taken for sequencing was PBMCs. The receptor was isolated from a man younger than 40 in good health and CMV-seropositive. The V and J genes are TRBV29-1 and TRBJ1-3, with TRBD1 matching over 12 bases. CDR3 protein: CSAGTGGALDTIYF. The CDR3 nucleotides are TGCAGCGCCGGGACAGGGGGCGCGTTGGACACCATATATTTT.